The next 8 T cell receptor beta chains were all read from a single sample in a study of T cell responses to AZD1222 COVID-19 vaccine. Method: immunoSEQ multiplex PCR; TCRdb's copy keeps in-frame clones and lacks some. Counted here are approximately 120,000 clones, about 87% occurring once; the ten biggest clones make up roughly 4.5%. Sequences were derived from peripheral blood, sampled 28 days after the second AZD1222 dose. These receptors were obtained from an adult who received the AZD1222 COVID-19 vaccine.

The chain has TRBV28 and TRBJ1-1, with D unclear. V lost 4 bases, J lost 9 bases, and 15 bases lay in between. Germline CDR1 and CDR2: MDHEN and SYDVKM. This CDR3 region has 13 residues. CDR3 sequence reads: CASSSPSVTQAFF. CDR3 DNA sequence: TGTGCCAGCAGTTCCCCCAGTGTAACTCAAGCTTTCTTT.

The J gene is TRBJ2-7, the V gene TRBV28; D not certain. V was cut by 5 bases and J by 0 bases, with 11 bases left in between. The length of the CDR3 is 14 residues. CDR1 and CDR2 from the germline V gene are MDHEN and SYDVKM. In nucleotides, the CDR3 is TGTGCCAGCAGTCTTGTATCCCTCTCCTACGAGCAGTACTTC. Its translation is CASSLVSLSYEQYF.

The gene calls are TRBV5-4 and TRBJ2-3, with D perhaps given as TRBD1 or TRBD2 (5 bases each). Trimming took 0 bases from V and 3 from J, leaving 23 bases between them. The length of the CDR3 is 19 residues. Germline loops: CDR1 SGHNT, CDR2 YYREEE (reference sequence). CDR3: CASSLVGRRIDSGTDTQYF. In nucleotides, the CDR3 is TGTGCCAGCAGCTTGGTGGGGCGCAGGATAGATTCGGGGACAGATACGCAGTATTTT.

The chain joins TRBV6-2 or TRBV6-3 to TRBJ2-5; TRBD2 matches at 8 bases. Per the germline V gene, CDR1 is MNHEY and CDR2 is SVGEGT. The CDR3 is 20 residues long. Trimming removed 2 bases from V and 1 base from J; junction bases left unmatched: 18. CDR3 protein: CASSYGVSAEAGVVQETQYF. As DNA, the CDR3 is TGTGCCAGCAGTTACGGGGTTAGCGCGGAAGCGGGAGTCGTCCAAGAGACCCAGTACTTC.

This chain uses TRBV10-3 with TRBJ1-1; TRBD1 matches at 9 bases. Germline lookup yields CDR1 ENHRY and CDR2 SYGVKD. The CDR3 is 12 residues long. The V gene end was trimmed by 6 bases and the J gene end by 8 bases; junction bases not matched to a gene: 4. DNA for the CDR3: TGTGCCATCAGACAGGGGGCATTAGAAGCTTTCTTT. This sequence encodes CAIRQGALEAFF.

The gene calls are TRBV19 and TRBJ2-1; no definite D call. This CDR3 contains 13 residues. V lost 4 bases and J lost 8, with 12 bases in between. In germline, CDR1 is LNHDA, CDR2 SQIVND (reference sequence). The CDR3: CASSTHGSHEQFF. CDR3 DNA sequence: TGTGCCAGTAGTACCCACGGATCACATGAGCAGTTCTTC.

In its sample, this clone was seen a few times. V and J are TRBV5-4 and TRBJ2-2, with D possibly matching TRBD1 (6 bases). The CDR3 sequence is 14 residues long. Germline CDR1 is SGHNT and CDR2 is YYREEE (reference sequence). The V end lost 4 bases, the J end lost 6 bases, and 13 bases lay between the germline ends. This chain's CDR3 is CASSAGVSAGELFF. The CDR3 DNA is TGTGCCAGCAGCGCAGGGGTATCGGCCGGGGAGCTGTTTTTT. The whole variable domain, remainder taken from reference TRBV5-4 and TRBJ2-2, is ETGVTQSPTHLIKTRGQQVTLRCSSQSGHNTVSWYQQALGQGPQFIFQYYREEENGRGNFPPRFSGLQFPNYSSELNVNALELDDSALYLCASSAGVSAGELFFGEGSRLTVL.

V gene TRBV13 combines with J gene TRBJ2-5; 8 bases map to TRBD1. With 7 bases clipped from V and 7 bases from J, the junction kept 14 bases outside the gene matches. Per germline, CDR1 PRHDT and CDR2 FYEKMQ (reference sequence). The CDR3 runs 15 residues. The CDR3 coding sequence is TGTGCCAGCACGGATGGACAGGGTAGTAGTCGGACCCAGTACTTC. As protein: CASTDGQGSSRTQYF.